This entry describes one T cell receptor beta chain. No antigen is known for it. Base qualities are not at hand, and no much larger clone is one base apart. The library was prepared using the immunoSEQ multiplex PCR assay. A mixture of 60 forward primers for TCR Vbeta segments and 13 reverse primers for TCR Jbeta segments was used in the multiplex PCR. The CDR3 region of rearranged TCR beta genes was amplified from genomic DNA by a multiplex PCR assay. On the Illumina HiSeq System, the amplified TCR beta libraries were sequenced as 87-base-pair reads. Regarding the original processing steps: In a later analysis, 70 million to 95 million unique TCR beta chains were counted across the roughly 700 repertoires, and roughly 10 million of these chains were shared by at least two donors. A nearest-neighbor algorithm error-corrected the raw reads and collapsed the reads into unique sequences, merging closely related sequences to remove PCR and sequencing errors. CDR3 sequences were aligned to IMGT reference sequences to assign V, D and J gene segments. For a sequence to be retained, at least a six-nucleotide match to both a V gene segment and a J gene segment was required. Rearrangements were called productive when the CDR3 lacked stop codons and stayed in frame with V and J; all others were non-productive. Following IMGT convention, CDR3 was defined as the stretch from the second conserved V-encoded cysteine up to the conserved J-encoded phenylalanine. In an earlier analysis of around 640 of the donors, sequences lacking an unambiguous match to a single V gene segment were excluded. In an earlier analysis of a few hundred of the donors, V segments were called functional above 56.7% productive rearrangements and were called segregating when the between-donor standard deviation exceeded 5%. A statistical classification framework was built for diagnosing cytomegalovirus status from the catalog of TCR beta chain sequences. In a later analysis, V and J genes were assigned by comparing TCR nucleotide sequences against IMGT/GENE-DB human TR gene sequences. The TCRdist pipeline was used in a later analysis to assign CDR3 sequences and most-parsimonious VDJ recombination scenarios. In a later analysis, each TCR beta chain was defined by its CDR3 amino acid sequence together with its V-gene family, and reads lacking a unique V-gene family were excluded. In a later analysis, some 600 highly shared, low-generation-probability nucleotide sequences were removed to address suspected cross-contamination and a sequencing artifact. For each public chain, a later analysis derived a clonal expansion index from normalized ranks of inferred template counts within each repertoire. In a later analysis, generation probabilities were computed using a VDJ recombination model fitted to out-of-frame rearrangements, and the results were checked against IGoR. A later analysis scored TCR-TCR, TCR-HLA and TCR-CMV co-occurrence with hypergeometric tests, applying a repertoire-size bias correction to TCR pairs. False discovery rates were estimated in a later analysis by permuting HLA or CMV assignments 20 times. In a later analysis, co-occurring TCRs were grouped using DBSCAN, with TCRdist sequence similarity added in when clustering inside HLA-allele-positive subsets. Repertoires with fewer than 30,000 or more than 120,000 public chains were left out of co-occurrence clustering, as were about 5 repertoires with anomalous nucleotide sharing. The table was pulled from immuneACCESS by TCRdb, which kept in-frame rearrangements only. Such tables lose some clones; where checked, under half of the loss comes from unresolved V genes, and the rest has no known cause. The V and J calls and clone size come from that table; D and trimming were worked out from the DNA. This sample gives 85,000 to 130,000 clones in total; around 9.1% of them show up just once. Less than 6% of the sample rests with the top ten.

The data are from a study of cytomegalovirus exposure and HLA in healthy donors (dated by TCRdb to the late 2010s). Concerning the study at large: An earlier analysis of roughly 500 of the donors reported about 260 Gb of sequence data and approximately 120 million unique TCR beta sequences obtained from around 180 million T cells. The study combined high-throughput TCR immunosequencing, statistical association of individual TCRs with disease status, and machine learning to predict cytomegalovirus infection status. In an earlier analysis of 587 of the donors, high-throughput TCR beta sequencing was used to judge whether each TCR beta V gene segment behaved as functional or pseudogenic. Using immunosequencing, the study profiled T cell repertoires from 500 to 800 subjects and related those repertoires to cytomegalovirus serostatus. Along with the 666-subject first cohort, a separate validation cohort of over a hundred different subjects was used. Typing coverage differed by locus: A, B, C, DRB1 and DQB1 were typed in roughly 629-630 donors, DQA1 in 522, DPA1 in some 610, and DPB1 in just under 480. The aim of the study was to test whether cataloging public T cell receptors could identify signatures of past pathogen exposure. Every discovery cohort repertoire had been produced on one sequencing platform. Both class I and class II loci were covered by HLA typing, at four-digit resolution. An early release that covered some 630 HLA-typed donors contained approximately 320 gigabases of sequencing data and around 85 million unique TCR sequences. Alongside the repertoire data, information on donor age, sex, ethnicity and CMV serostatus was compiled. To study patterns of TCR occurrence, a later analysis re-analyzed previously published TCR beta repertoires from more than 550 donors and added high-resolution HLA genotyping. Among the roughly 400 genotyped donors, 75% to 90% belonged to the genetic ancestry cluster associated with self-reported Caucasian donors. Roughly five DR-DQ haplotypes were handled as single units for association and clustering, since linkage in the cohort was strong. Rather than drawing on any new phenotypic data, the later analysis identified candidate immune exposures from TCR beta sequences and the way those sequences occurred across donors. In a later genetic analysis, genome-wide SNP genotypes for about three fifths of the roughly 670 donors were used, and that subset was treated as a discovery cohort. Among 300 to 450 genotyped donors of the cohort, an average of approximately 230,000 unique TCR beta nucleotide sequences were sequenced per donor, 15% to 20% of them non-productive. Overall results and qualifications from the work: In the study, roughly 160 TCR beta chains were listed as associated with cytomegalovirus. Three of the identified cytomegalovirus-associated TCR beta chains were confirmed in vitro to be specific for cytomegalovirus antigens. The presence/absence analyses assumed that sequencing depth was roughly uniform across donors, and that assumption may not be true. In a later analysis, HLA-associated TCR beta chains were found to be more clonally expanded and to have lower generation probabilities than equally common non-associated chains. In a later analysis, TCR association rates were found to vary across HLA loci, with the most associated TCRs seen for DRB1 alleles and the fewest for HLA-C alleles. A further reported finding was that TCR beta sequences accurately predicted the HLA-A and HLA-B alleles for most subjects in the first cohort. V-gene and J-gene trimming of TCR beta chains was associated with a missense DCLRE1C variant in a later genetic analysis, and the association was replicated in an independent cohort. Roughly 15 rarely observed V segments, including chromosome 9 orphons, were excluded from the earlier analysis of about 500 of the donors because counts were too low. According to a later genetic analysis, donors in an Asian-associated ancestry cluster had fewer N-insertions in productive TCRs than the approximately 650-donor mean. Most CMV-associated TCR beta chains appeared to be HLA-restricted in a later analysis, and the HLA associations seemed to be driven largely by CMV exposure. While some public TCRs were present in many individuals, most TCR sequences turned up only very rarely across donors. Broadly in line with IMGT annotations, most TCR beta V segments showed up in productive rearrangements about 90% or about 30% of the time in an earlier analysis of a few hundred of the donors. It was suggested by the authors that the approach could potentially be generalized to other disease states and immunological phenotypes. The classifier was reported to diagnose cytomegalovirus status with high specificity and sensitivity in both the original cohort and the validation cohort. Because HLA typing was missing for some donors at each locus, association tests included only the typed subset. Specific HLA alleles were associated with 15,000 to 20,000 TCR beta sequences at a false discovery rate of 0.05 in a later analysis. For the cohort, immune exposure information was limited to CMV serostatus. A later analysis reported that several top co-occurrence clusters appeared linked to parvovirus B19, influenza, CMV and Epstein-Barr virus. Because the 87-base-pair reads could not distinguish some IMGT-functional V segments, including TRBV6-2 and TRBV6-3, those segments were excluded. In this cohort, only TCR beta chains were sequenced, and detectable features were limited by the absence of alpha or paired-chain data. Correlated functional status among segregating V segments might reflect linkage disequilibrium, but an unknown experimental factor could not be ruled out. A group of highly shared sequence variants was considered likely to be a technical artifact of the sequencing pipeline. When HLA alleles, especially DR and DQ, strongly co-occurred, attributing TCR associations to individual alleles was difficult.

From the cysteine through the phenylalanine, the CDR3 covers 14 amino acids. Left in the record is the CDR3 DNA by itself, 42 bases read in frame from the first base. CDR1 LGHNA and CDR2 YNFKEQ were looked up in the germline V gene. Trimming removed 1 base from V and 4 bases from J, leaving 10 bases between the germline ends. The cohort was made up of 650 to 700 healthy bone marrow donors. At the time of sampling, every cohort member was nominally healthy, though immune exposures that went unrecorded were likely present. The donor tested CMV seropositive, placing the donor among the 289 seropositive members of the cohort. A peripheral blood sample was provided by each donor, and peripheral blood mononuclear cells were used for TCR beta sequencing. Genomic DNA extraction from the blood cell samples was performed with the Qiagen DNeasy Blood Extraction Kit.

The sequence was collected from a man between 40 and 49 years old in good health and CMV-seropositive. This receptor chain uses TRBV4-2 and TRBJ2-5, and perhaps TRBD2 as D gene, on 6 matching bases. Sequencing was done on a sample of PBMCs. CDR3 loop: CASSQVGEVETQYF. The nucleotide sequence is TGTGCCAGCAGCCAAGTAGGGGAGGTAGAGACCCAGTACTTC.